These T cell receptor beta chains were read from a single sample in a study of cytomegalovirus exposure and HLA in healthy donors. The method was immunoSEQ multiplex PCR; TCRdb's version includes in-frame clones alone and lacks a portion of them. The table records roughly 130,000 clones, roughly 90% of them present only once. Input material: PBMCs. Receptors originate from a man aged 25-45 years in good health and CMV-seronegative. Each CDR3 is given with its conserved first and last residue. The D gene is left open where the match is weak. Rows give clone size only sometimes, using once, few, many, or a class for an expanded clone.

v_gene	j_gene	d_gene	abundance	CDR3aa	CDR3nt
TRBV2	TRBJ1-2	NA	NA	CASSERLPGNYGYTF	TGTGCCAGCAGTGAGAGGCTTCCTGGGAACTATGGCTACACCTTC
TRBV11-2	TRBJ2-2	TRBD1	NA	CASSLNRGTGELFF	TGTGCCAGCAGCTTAAACAGGGGCACCGGGGAGCTGTTTTTT
TRBV7-9	TRBJ2-1	NA	NA	CASSPMNEQFF	TGTGCCAGCAGCCCAATGAATGAGCAGTTCTTC
TRBV15	TRBJ1-4	TRBD1	once	CATSRGKGQRNEKLFF	TGTGCCACCAGCAGAGGGAAGGGACAGCGTAATGAAAAACTGTTTTTT
TRBV18	TRBJ2-5	TRBD2	NA	CASSLGRPSGETQYF	TGTGCCAGCTCACTCGGTCGGCCTAGCGGAGAGACCCAGTACTTC
TRBV5-1	TRBJ2-6	NA	NA	CASSSTGYMGANVLTF	TGCGCCAGCAGCTCGACAGGCTATATGGGGGCCAACGTCCTGACTTTC
TRBV2	TRBJ1-5	NA	NA	CASSPDSSNQPQHF	TGTGCCAGCAGTCCCGACAGTTCCAATCAGCCCCAGCATTTT
TRBV5-1	TRBJ1-1	TRBD1	NA	CASSPKTGSGYGTEAFF	TGCGCCAGCAGCCCAAAGACAGGGAGCGGTTACGGGACTGAAGCTTTCTTT
TRBV18	TRBJ2-2	TRBD2	NA	CASSPRSLASGSTGELFF	TGTGCCAGCTCACCACGTTCACTTGCCAGCGGGAGTACCGGGGAGCTGTTTTTT
TRBV7-3	TRBJ2-3	TRBD2	NA	CASSLGLAGGTDTQYF	TGTGCCAGCAGCTTGGGACTAGCGGGGGGCACAGATACGCAGTATTTT
TRBV6-5	TRBJ2-1	NA	NA	CASSYEGGQFF	TGTGCCAGCAGTTACGAAGGGGGGCAGTTCTTC
TRBV19	TRBJ2-7	NA	NA	CASSIRLEGFTGATYEQYF	TGTGCCAGTAGTATAAGACTGGAGGGGTTCACGGGAGCTACCTACGAGCAGTACTTC